A selection of T cell receptor beta chains follows, all from one sample in a study of CD8 T cells in ankylosing spondylitis. TCRdb redid the calling of the 5' RACE reads with MiXCR, one entry per CDR3 protein. The sample lists about 360,000 distinct CDR3 sequences, about 15% occurring once. Material for sequencing was blood, either unsorted or a sorted T cell fraction (not recorded which). These receptors came from a male donor with ankylosing spondylitis or in good health (not recorded which). Each CDR3 is given with its conserved first and last residue.

>TRBV10-3
CAISPGTYSYEQYF
>TRBV7-9
CASSPNRGRRDTQYF
>TRBV4-2
CASSQDWVGDRRSTDTQYF
>TRBV5-1
CASSMGTGEDTQYF
>TRBV6-4
CASSINSGTSGKNIQYF
>TRBV6-1
CASTGGYSGANVLTF
>TRBV4-1
CASSQDREGGYEQYF
>TRBV6-1
CASRPSWGGTEAFF
>TRBV5-1
CASRPGLNTGELFF
>TRBV29-1
CSATTGSSYNEQFF
>TRBV28
CASVGLTISSYEQYF
>TRBV12-3/TRBV12-4
CASSFLQFNEQFF
>TRBV10-1
CASSQGANEQFF
>TRBV6-1
CASSAEGSYNSPLHF
>TRBV12-3/TRBV12-4
CASSLSGYADTQYF
>TRBV20-1
CSAAPLAAHTGELFF
>TRBV20-1
CSAPLVENSPLHF
>TRBV3-1
CASSQGPGQGNYEQYF
>TRBV7-6
CASGDGRALNEQFF
>TRBV2
CASSESGGTGELFF
>TRBV9
CASSPHGGGPTDTQYF
>TRBV5-6
CASSRGAGTTGELFF
>TRBV3-1
CASSQAPGNTEAFF
>TRBV27
CASSFEVLLWTGLLNTGELFF